Below, 16 T cell receptor beta chains from the same sample are listed, as sequenced in a study of blood T cells in healthy people across ages. The authors ran a second PCR of about 6 to 11 cycles using a sample-barcoded 5' primer and a J-beta primer mix. Using its own MiXCR run on the 5' RACE reads, TCRdb lists one record per CDR3 protein. The sample holds 1.5 million to 2 million distinct CDR3 sequences, 49% seen once. Sequenced sample: blood. The receptors derive from a woman between 35 and 50 years old in good health.

The chain combines TRBV10-3 with TRBJ2-7; D gene unclear. Trimming removed 2 bases from V and 7 bases from J, with 12 bases in between. The CDR3 has 13 residues. CDR1 and CDR2 from the germline V gene are ENHRY and SYGVKD. The CDR3: CAISENPFGEQYF. The CDR3 DNA sequence: TGTGCCATCAGTGAGAATCCCTTTGGGGAGCAGTACTTC.

The rearrangement uses TRBV5-1 and TRBJ2-3; a possible D gene is TRBD1 (6 bases). Trimming cost V 1 base and J 6 bases, with 9 bases left between them. The germline gives CDR1 SGHRS, CDR2 YFSETQ. CDR3 length equals 13 residues. DNA of the CDR3: TGCGCCAGCAGCTTGAACAGGGAGGATACGCAGTATTTT. This translates into CASSLNREDTQYF.

The V and J genes are TRBV7-8 and TRBJ2-7; the match to TRBD2 covers 8 bases. Germline CDR1 and CDR2: SGHVS and FQNEAQ. The CDR3 consists of 16 residues. The junction had 7 bases not matched to a gene; V was cut back by 2 bases and J by 1 base. The chain's CDR3 is CASSLLSGGASYEQYF. The CDR3 coding sequence is TGTGCCAGCAGCTTACTGAGCGGGGGAGCGTCCTACGAGCAGTACTTC.

V usage is TRBV19 and J usage is TRBJ2-3, with D possibly matching TRBD1 (6 bases). Deletions cut 4 bases from V and 4 bases from J, with 15 bases between. Germline CDR1 LNHDA, CDR2 SQIVND (reference sequence). CDR3 size: 15 residues. The CDR3 protein is CASSNRGGWADTQYF. The CDR3 DNA reads as TGTGCCAGTAGTAACAGAGGGGGTTGGGCAGATACGCAGTATTTT.

This clonotype was counted between two and nine times. This chain connects TRBV20-1 to TRBJ2-3; 11 bases fit TRBD2. V shed 2 bases, J shed 6 bases, and the junction held 13 bases outside the gene matches. Germline CDR1 is DFQATT and CDR2 is SNEGSKA (reference sequence). The CDR3 runs to 17 residues. The CDR3 sequence is CSARSRFSGGAIDTQYF. The CDR3 coding sequence is TGCAGTGCTAGATCACGTTTTAGCGGGGGGGCTATCGATACGCAGTATTTT.

This chain connects TRBV7-2 to TRBJ2-3, with TRBD1 matching 9 bases. This CDR3 is 16 amino acids long. J was trimmed by 6 bases and V by 2 bases; bases with no gene match: 9. Germline CDR1 is SGHTA and CDR2 is FQGNSA. The CDR3 DNA follows: TGTGCCAGCAGCTTAAACCCCGGGACAGGGTGGGATACGCAGTATTTT. The encoded protein is CASSLNPGTGWDTQYF.

This sequence joins TRBV28 and TRBJ2-7; the D gene is possibly TRBD1 (6 bases). The CDR3 covers 14 residues. V was shortened by 7 bases and J by 3 bases, with 16 bases between the two germline ends. The germline V gene encodes CDR1 MDHEN and CDR2 SYDVKM. The CDR3 DNA sequence: TGTGCCAGCACCCCAAGGGGACAACACTACGAGCAGTACTTC. Its protein is CASTPRGQHYEQYF.

This CDR3 is CASSVTSGGGLDTQYF. Here the CDR3 DNA reads TGTGCCAGCAGCGTGACTAGCGGGGGAGGTCTAGATACGCAGTATTTT. The J gene is TRBJ2-3, the V gene TRBV7-2, with 12 nucleotides matching TRBD2. Trimming took 5 bases from V and 5 from J; bases not matched to a gene: 8. CDR1 is SGHTA and CDR2 is FQGNSA in the germline V gene. CDR3 length equals 16 residues.

This clonotype was counted between two and nine times. The rearrangement uses TRBV24-1 and TRBJ2-7; TRBD1 is a possible D gene (5 bases). CDR1 KGHDR and CDR2 SFDVKD come from the germline V gene. V gave up 2 bases and J gave up 5 bases, with 12 bases separating them. The CDR3 length is 14 residues. The CDR3 nucleotides read TGTGCCACCAGTGATTCTTGGGGCCGACACGAGCAGTACTTC. Translated, it gives CATSDSWGRHEQYF.

This clonotype was observed many times. The chain is built from TRBV18 and TRBJ2-1, with TRBD1 matching 7 bases. Trimming cost V 8 bases and J 7 bases; bases outside gene matches: 8. CDR1 is KGHSH, CDR2 LQKENI, per germline. CDR3 length equals 13 residues. The CDR3 sequence: CASSPTGLNEQFF. The CDR3 DNA reads as TGTGCCAGCAGCCCGACAGGGCTAAATGAGCAGTTCTTC.

V usage is TRBV12-3 or TRBV12-4 and J usage is TRBJ1-1, with 7 bases that match TRBD1. The length of the CDR3 is 17 residues. With 3 bases clipped from V and 1 base from J, the junction kept 11 bases outside the gene matches. The CDR3 DNA reads as TGTGCCAGCAGTTTCGAGGTCGGGGGACAGACGAACACTGAAGCTTTCTTT. Protein: CASSFEVGGQTNTEAFF.

CDR3 amino acids: CSARLLAGAQETQYF. CDR3 in DNA: TGCAGTGCTAGATTACTAGCGGGGGCCCAAGAGACCCAGTACTTC. This chain joins TRBV20-1 and TRBJ2-5; 11 positions agree with TRBD2. The CDR3 is made up of 15 amino acids. Germline assignment: CDR1 DFQATT and CDR2 SNEGSKA (reference sequence). V dropped 2 bases and J dropped 1; count of bases not matched to a gene: 3.

Remarks on this clonotype: A read error may produce the germline difference seen at one junction end. The chain uses TRBV15 and TRBJ2-3; 8 nucleotides align to TRBD1. From germline, CDR1 is LNHNV and CDR2 YYDKDF (reference sequence). The CDR3 is 16 amino acids. The CDR3 reads CTTRETGTGFTDTQYF. The DNA of the CDR3 is TGTACCACCAGGGAGACCGGGACAGGCTTCACAGATACGCAGTATTTT.

The genes are TRBV6-6 and TRBJ2-3; D is unresolved. Trimming left V 5 bases short and J 3 bases short, with 15 bases between. This CDR3 region has 15 residues. Per germline, CDR1 MNHNY and CDR2 SVGAGI (reference sequence). Here the CDR3 reads CASSPPHRTTDTQYF. For the CDR3, the DNA is TGTGCCAGCAGTCCACCTCACAGAACAACAGATACGCAGTATTTT.

V usage is TRBV28 and J usage is TRBJ2-5, with TRBD2 matching over 7 bases. The germline V gene has CDR1 MDHEN and CDR2 SYDVKM. The CDR3 has 14 amino acids. Trimming cost V 7 bases and J 1 base; bases outside gene matches: 6. The CDR3 sequence is CASNRGGPQETQYF. The DNA for the CDR3 is TGTGCCAGCAATAGGGGAGGGCCCCAAGAGACCCAGTACTTC.

V and J are TRBV29-1 and TRBJ2-1; 7 bases align to TRBD1. The J call may be in error: the DNA end matches TRBJ2-7 better. The CDR3 consists of 13 residues. Germline lookup yields CDR1 SQVTM and CDR2 ANQGSEA. The CDR3 DNA follows: TGCAGCGTTTCGACAGGGTCTAGGGATGAGCAGTACTTC. As protein: CSVSTGSRDEQYF.